What follows is one T cell receptor beta chain and its context. The target antigen is unknown. The source of the sample is a study of OX40 agonist ivuxolimab in advanced cancers. The wider study: Patients in the trial were receiving intravenous ivuxolimab every 2 weeks, at doses of 0.01 to 10 mg/kg.

Sequencing used immunoSEQ multiplex PCR; TCRdb keeps in-frame clones, though not all of them. The sample contains tens of thousands of clones, less than 90% of which appear only once. Study-wide findings and caveats: Relative to CD4+, CD8+ T cells held more expanded clones on average.

This CDR3 has 15 residues. Germline CDR1 is MNHNY and CDR2 is SVGAGI (reference sequence). Germline trimming cut 5 bases from V and 4 bases from J; bases unmatched to any gene: 5. This TCR came from an adult with an advanced solid tumor such as melanoma, head and neck, liver or kidney cancer. The rearrangement uses TRBV6-6 and TRBJ2-1, with 10 bases identical to TRBD1. Sequencing used CD4+ or CD8+ T cells sorted from blood, obtained in a trial of the OX40 agonist ivuxolimab. CDR3 bases: TGTGCCAGCAGTCCCGACAGGGGGCGGTACAATGAGCAGTTCTTC. It codes for CASSPDRGRYNEQFF.